The 32 T cell receptor beta chains below all came from one sample that was sequenced in a study of Ad26.COV2.S vaccination and SARS-CoV-2 variants. Treatment specified: about 20 received Ad26.COV2.S at low or high dose, single or two shots; about 5 received placebo; per-sample allocation not given. On day 63 after the first injection, vaccine and placebo recipients gave samples. Clones were read by immunoSEQ multiplex PCR, and TCRdb kept only the in-frame ones, dropping some. The table lists approximately 400,000 clones, 83% of them singletons, with just under 7.5% in the top ten. Specimen: peripheral blood, collected in a trial of Ad26.COV2.S vaccine versus placebo. These receptor sequences come from a person aged 18-60 years who received the Ad26.COV2.S COVID-19 vaccine or a placebo.

The V call is TRBV7-2, the J call TRBJ1-5; 9 nucleotides line up with TRBD1. CDR1 is SGHTA and CDR2 is FQGNSA in the germline V gene. The V gene end was trimmed by 1 base and the J gene end by 5 bases; junction bases not matched to a gene: 3. This CDR3 has 15 residues. CDR3 loop: CASSLGGTGHQPQHF. In nucleotides, the CDR3 is TGTGCCAGCAGCTTAGGAGGGACAGGGCATCAGCCCCAGCATTTT.

The gene calls are TRBV19 and TRBJ2-7, with D perhaps TRBD2 (6 bases). The CDR3 length is 13 residues. The germline CDR1 and CDR2 sequences are LNHDA and SQIVND (reference sequence). Trimming removed 5 bases at V and 4 bases at J, with 12 bases between. Here the CDR3 DNA reads TGTGCCAGTAGTCCCGGGAGCTATTACGAGCAGTACTTC. It yields the protein CASSPGSYYEQYF.

V and J are TRBV6-2 or TRBV6-3 and TRBJ1-1; TRBD1 agrees at 7 bases. The CDR3 length is 19 residues. Germline V lookup: CDR1 MNHEY, CDR2 SVGEGT. The trim removed 3 bases at V and 4 bases at J, leaving 20 bases unmatched. The CDR3 here is CASSYPRQGTGCKFTEAFF. The CDR3 nucleotides are TGTGCCAGCAGTTATCCGAGACAGGGTACCGGATGTAAGTTCACTGAAGCTTTCTTT.

The genes are TRBV6-2 or TRBV6-3 and TRBJ1-5, with TRBD1 matching 7 bases. Trimming at V came to 2 bases and at J to 10 bases, leaving 8 bases not matched to a gene. This CDR3 has 14 amino acids. Germline CDR1 MNHEY, CDR2 SVGEGT. The CDR3 DNA sequence: TGTGCCAGCAGTTACGAGGCAGGGGGGGTCCCCCAGCATTTT. Encoded protein: CASSYEAGGVPQHF.

The chain links TRBV15 to TRBJ2-1, with 9 nucleotides matching TRBD2. The CDR3 sequence is 18 residues long. Germline CDR1 LNHNV, CDR2 YYDKDF (reference sequence). After removal of 0 bases from V and 5 bases from J, the junction contained 11 bases not matched to a gene. CDR3 sequence: CATSRDGARVAGDNEQFF. DNA for the CDR3: TGTGCCACCAGCAGAGATGGGGCCCGGGTAGCGGGAGACAATGAGCAGTTCTTC.

This clone was seen only a few times. The chain combines TRBV7-9 with TRBJ2-2, with D unresolved. Trimming cost V 5 bases and J 7 bases, with 8 bases left between them. Germline V gene data show CDR1 as SEHNR and CDR2 as FQNEAQ (reference sequence). The CDR3 loop spans 12 amino acids. The CDR3 here is CASSLGIGELFF. CDR3 DNA: TGTGCCAGCAGCCTAGGAATCGGGGAGCTGTTTTTT.

This clone has only one observation. The V and J genes are TRBV20-1 and TRBJ2-3; D unclear. With 2 bases removed from V and 8 bases from J, the gap between germline ends came to 8 bases. In germline, CDR1 is DFQATT, CDR2 SNEGSKA (reference sequence). The CDR3 sequence is 11 residues long. The CDR3 reads CSARIGATQYF. CDR3 nucleotide sequence: TGCAGTGCTAGAATCGGTGCTACGCAGTATTTT.

This clone has a handful of counts. The genes are TRBV13 and TRBJ1-6; a weak D match, TRBD1 (5 bases). Germline loops: CDR1 PRHDT, CDR2 FYEKMQ (reference sequence). Trimming took 0 bases from V and 9 from J, leaving 9 bases between them. The CDR3 is 14 residues long. CDR3: CASSLGGTSSPLHF. The DNA for the CDR3 is TGTGCCAGCAGCTTAGGAGGGACCAGTTCACCCCTCCACTTT.

The V gene is TRBV6-6, the J gene TRBJ1-1; a weak D match, TRBD1 (6 bases). With 5 bases removed from V and 5 bases from J, the gap between germline ends came to 9 bases. CDR1 is MNHNY and CDR2 is SVGAGI in the germline V gene (reference sequence). The CDR3 covers 12 residues. In DNA form, the CDR3 reads TGTGCCAGCAGTCACAGGGTTACTGAAGCTTTCTTT. Translation: CASSHRVTEAFF.

V gene TRBV30 combines with J gene TRBJ1-1, with D perhaps TRBD1 (5 bases). Germline V gene sequence: CDR1 GTSNPN, CDR2 SVGIG (reference sequence). Trimming left V 3 bases short and J 8 bases short, with 10 bases between. CDR3 length equals 11 residues. This CDR3 reads CAWSLGREAFF. In nucleotides, the CDR3 is TGTGCCTGGAGCTTGGGACGGGAAGCTTTCTTT.

The J gene is TRBJ2-7, the V gene TRBV13; 12 nucleotides match TRBD2. The length of the CDR3 is 16 residues. Germline CDR1 reads PRHDT; CDR2 reads FYEKMQ (reference sequence). The V gene end was trimmed by 5 bases and the J gene end by 1 base; junction bases not matched to a gene: 6. CDR3 sequence: CASSAELAGGSYEQYF. In DNA, the CDR3 is TGTGCCAGCAGCGCCGAACTAGCGGGGGGTTCCTACGAGCAGTACTTC.

The chain carries TRBV7-9 and TRBJ1-2, with 8 bases that match TRBD1. J lost 8 bases, V lost 5 bases, and 7 bases had no gene match. The CDR3 length is 13 residues. CDR1 is SEHNR, CDR2 FQNEAQ, per germline (reference sequence). The CDR3: CASSQSGGQGYTF. DNA for the CDR3: TGTGCCAGCAGCCAATCAGGGGGCCAAGGCTACACCTTC.

This clone was observed once. This chain uses TRBV19 with TRBJ1-1, with D tentatively TRBD1 (5 bases). Germline V gene lookup returns CDR1 LNHDA and CDR2 SQIVND (reference sequence). V was clipped by 5 bases and J by 2 bases, with 9 bases between them. The CDR3 length is 13 residues. The CDR3 reads CASSLGANTEAFF. The CDR3 DNA reads as TGTGCCAGTAGTTTAGGGGCTAACACTGAAGCTTTCTTT.

This chain links TRBV2 with TRBJ1-2; 7 bases are shared with TRBD1. Losses at the gene ends were 5 bases for V and 5 bases for J; bases not matched to a gene: 8. The CDR3 contains 14 residues. Per the germline V gene, CDR1 is SNHLY and CDR2 is FYNNEI. The CDR3 DNA follows: TGTGCCAGCAGTCCAGACAGGGTGGGGTATGGCTACACCTTC. Its translation is CASSPDRVGYGYTF.

The gene calls are TRBV10-3 and TRBJ2-3; TRBD2 might be the D (6 bases). V lost 10 bases and J 10 bases, leaving 30 bases between the germline ends. The CDR3 is 16 amino acids. Germline values: CDR1 ENHRY, CDR2 SYGVKD. The CDR3 loop reads CANSGSPESPRDPQYF. Written as DNA, the CDR3 is TGTGCCAATTCCGGGAGCCCCGAATCCCCGCGCGATCCGCAGTATTTT.

This chain connects TRBV27 to TRBJ2-7; TRBD2 aligns across 16 bases. Trimming took 7 bases from V and 5 from J; bases not matched to a gene: 5. Germline CDR1 and CDR2: MNHEY and SMNVEV (reference sequence). The CDR3 extends over 15 amino acids. DNA for the CDR3: TGTGCCAGCATGGGACTAGCGGGAGGGAGGGACGAGCAGTACTTC. It codes for CASMGLAGGRDEQYF.

Only a few counts were recorded for this clone. The V gene is TRBV2, the J gene TRBJ2-1, with TRBD2 matching 9 bases. CDR3 length: 13 residues. Unmatched junction bases numbered 7, after V lost 7 bases and J lost 9 bases. Germline CDR1 reads SNHLY; CDR2 reads FYNNEI. CDR3: CASTGLAYTEQFF. CDR3 nucleotides: TGTGCCAGCACCGGACTAGCGTATACTGAGCAGTTCTTC.

The rearrangement links TRBV7-3 to TRBJ1-2; 9 bases map to TRBD1. Trimming at V came to 5 bases and at J to 7 bases, leaving 5 bases not matched to a gene. This CDR3 has 13 amino acids. Looked up from germline, CDR1 is SGHTA and CDR2 is FQGTGA. The CDR3 coding sequence is TGTGCCAGCAGCGACACAGGGGGCGGTGGCTACACCTTC. Amino acids: CASSDTGGGGYTF.

The genes are TRBV7-2 and TRBJ2-2, with D possibly matching TRBD2 (6 bases). The CDR3 sequence is 15 residues long. Germline loops: CDR1 SGHTA, CDR2 FQGNSA. Trimming stripped 6 bases from V and 2 bases from J, with 13 bases between. CDR3 in amino acids: CASSLGLPNTGELFF. CDR3 DNA: TGTGCCAGCAGTCTAGGACTACCAAACACCGGGGAGCTGTTTTTT.

This clone is a singleton in its sample. The gene calls are TRBV3-1 (or the pseudogene TRBV3-2) and TRBJ2-7, with TRBD2 matching over 7 bases. The germline gives CDR1 LGHDT, CDR2 YNNKEL (reference sequence). J lost 4 bases, V lost 0 bases, and 3 bases had no gene match. The CDR3 is 14 residues long. The CDR3 spells CASSQEASGYEQYF. The CDR3 nucleotides read TGTGCCAGCAGCCAAGAAGCTAGCGGATACGAGCAGTACTTC.

The chain carries TRBV3-1 (or the pseudogene TRBV3-2) and TRBJ2-3; no reliable D call. This CDR3 is built from 16 residues. The germline CDR1 and CDR2 sequences are LGHDT and YNNKEL (reference sequence). Trimming shortened V by 4 bases and J by 6 bases, and 20 bases separated the two germline ends. The CDR3 loop reads CASSPQSRFSADTQYF. The CDR3 region has the DNA TGTGCCAGCAGCCCGCAGTCCCGTTTCTCCGCCGATACGCAGTATTTT.

The chain has TRBV7-2 and TRBJ2-5; D is unresolved. Germline CDR1 reads SGHTA; CDR2 reads FQGNSA. This CDR3 spans 16 amino acids. Trimming took off 1 base at V and 0 bases at J, with 12 bases between the two ends. The CDR3 DNA reads as TGTGCCAGCAGCTTAGGTTCCGGCTGGTACCAAGAGACCCAGTACTTC. Translated, it gives CASSLGSGWYQETQYF.

V is TRBV19 and J is TRBJ2-7; D remains ambiguous. Germline CDR1 LNHDA, CDR2 SQIVND (reference sequence). The CDR3 is made up of 13 amino acids. V was clipped by 4 bases and J by 7 bases, with 14 bases between them. The CDR3 DNA is TGTGCCAGTAGTAGAGGACCCGCCAGAGAGCAGTACTTC. Translating it yields CASSRGPAREQYF.

V and J are TRBV5-1 and TRBJ1-2; perhaps TRBD1 as D (6 bases). In germline, CDR1 is SGHRS, CDR2 YFSETQ. V was pared by 0 bases and J by 0 bases, with 15 bases between. This CDR3 has 17 residues. The DNA for the CDR3 is TGCGCCAGCAGCTTGGTAGCAGGGGTCGACACTAACTATGGCTACACCTTC. Its protein product is CASSLVAGVDTNYGYTF.

This sequence joins TRBV5-6 and TRBJ2-7; 7 positions match TRBD1. Trimming removed 7 bases from V and 2 bases from J; junction bases left unmatched: 6. Germline-derived CDR1 and CDR2 are SGHDT and YYEEEE. The CDR3 is 13 residues long. This CDR3 is CASARTGAYEQYF. The CDR3 DNA reads TGTGCCAGCGCTCGCACAGGGGCCTACGAGCAGTACTTC.

V and J are TRBV29-1 and TRBJ2-3; D is possibly TRBD1 (7 bases). Germline CDR1 SQVTM, CDR2 ANQGSEA. V shed 7 bases and J shed 1 base, with 12 bases lying between them. CDR3 size: 13 residues. This CDR3 reads CSARGDRTDTQYF. For the CDR3, the DNA is TGCAGCGCCAGGGGGGATCGCACAGATACGCAGTATTTT.

The chain couples TRBV9 to TRBJ2-5, with a possible D match to TRBD2 (6 bases). Germline lookup yields CDR1 SGDLS and CDR2 YYNGEE. The CDR3 has 15 residues. The V end lost 0 bases, the J end lost 5 bases, and 14 bases lay between the germline ends. The CDR3 reads CASSVGGGEHETQYF. CDR3 bases: TGTGCCAGCAGCGTAGGGGGCGGGGAACACGAGACCCAGTACTTC.

The chain joins TRBV6-5 to TRBJ1-2; 8 positions agree with TRBD1. The V and J ends lost 6 bases and 4 bases, in that order; junction bases with no gene match: 4. This CDR3 contains 13 residues. Germline values: CDR1 MNHEY, CDR2 SVGAGI. The CDR3 DNA reads as TGTGCCAGCAGGGACAGGGACCGCTATGGCTACACCTTC. Translating it yields CASRDRDRYGYTF.

Only a few counts were recorded for this clone. The sample has other DNA sequences that encode this CDR3 too. V gene TRBV9 combines with J gene TRBJ1-1; D is uncertain. The V end was cut by 0 bases, the J end by 1 base, with 4 bases between. Germline V gene sequence: CDR1 SGDLS, CDR2 YYNGEE. This CDR3 spans 13 amino acids. The CDR3 protein is CASSVAGNTEAFF. The CDR3 nucleotides read TGTGCCAGCAGCGTAGCGGGGAACACTGAAGCTTTCTTT.

CDR3 amino acids: CASSLGRTRNQPQHF. The CDR3 coding sequence is TGTGCCAGCAGCTTAGGGAGAACTCGCAATCAGCCCCAGCATTTT. The chain has TRBV5-8 and TRBJ1-5; D gene ambiguous. Germline CDR1 reads SGHTS; CDR2 reads YDEGEE. The CDR3 spans 15 residues. Between the trimmed V and J ends, which lost 2 bases and 2 bases, there was a span of 11 bases. Variable domain in full (rest from reference TRBV5-8 and TRBJ1-5): EAGVTQSPTHLIKTRGQQATLRCSPISGHTSVYWYQQALGLGLQFLLWYDEGEERNRGNFPPRFSGRQFPNYSSELNVNALELEDSALYLCASSLGRTRNQPQHFGDGTRLSIL.

This chain joins TRBV13 and TRBJ2-1; 7 bases map to TRBD1. The germline V gene encodes CDR1 PRHDT and CDR2 FYEKMQ (reference sequence). V was pared by 0 bases and J by 2 bases, with 4 bases of the junction left unmatched. CDR3 length: 16 residues. CDR3 amino acids: CASSLGRDRAYNEQFF. For the CDR3, the DNA is TGTGCCAGCAGCTTAGGCCGGGACAGAGCCTACAATGAGCAGTTCTTC.

The genes are TRBV5-1 and TRBJ2-7; 7 bases are a match to TRBD2. The CDR3 length is 14 residues. CDR1 and CDR2 from the germline V gene are SGHRS and YFSETQ. The V segment lost 0 bases and the J segment 3 bases; nucleotides outside the gene matches: 3. The CDR3 DNA is TGCGCCAGCAGCTTGGCGGGGGGACTCTACGAGCAGTACTTC. Amino acid sequence: CASSLAGGLYEQYF.